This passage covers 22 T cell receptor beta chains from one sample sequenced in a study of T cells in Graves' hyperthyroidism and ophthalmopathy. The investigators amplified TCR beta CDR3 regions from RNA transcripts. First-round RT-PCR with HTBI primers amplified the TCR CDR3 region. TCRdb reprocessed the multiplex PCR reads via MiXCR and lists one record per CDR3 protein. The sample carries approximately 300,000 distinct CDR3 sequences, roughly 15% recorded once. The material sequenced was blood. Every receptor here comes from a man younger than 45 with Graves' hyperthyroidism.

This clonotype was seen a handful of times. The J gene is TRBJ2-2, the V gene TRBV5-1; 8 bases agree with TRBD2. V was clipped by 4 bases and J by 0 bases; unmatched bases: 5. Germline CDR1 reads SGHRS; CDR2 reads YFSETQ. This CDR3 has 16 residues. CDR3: CASSQTSASNTGELFF. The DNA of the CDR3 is TGCGCCAGCAGCCAGACTAGCGCCTCGAACACCGGGGAGCTGTTTTTT.

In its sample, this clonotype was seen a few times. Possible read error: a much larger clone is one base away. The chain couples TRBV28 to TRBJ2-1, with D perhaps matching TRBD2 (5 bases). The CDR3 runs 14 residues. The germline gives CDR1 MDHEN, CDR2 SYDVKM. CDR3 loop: CTSSPEVAKYEQFF. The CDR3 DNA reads TGTACCAGCAGCCCGGAGGTAGCGAAGTATGAGCAGTTCTTC. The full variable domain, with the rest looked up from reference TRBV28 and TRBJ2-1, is DVKVTQSSRYLVKRTGEKVFLECVQDMDHENMFWYRQDPGLGLRLIYFSYDVKMKEKGDIPEGYSVSREKKERFSLILESASTNQTSMYLCTSSPEVAKYEQFFGPGTRLTVL.

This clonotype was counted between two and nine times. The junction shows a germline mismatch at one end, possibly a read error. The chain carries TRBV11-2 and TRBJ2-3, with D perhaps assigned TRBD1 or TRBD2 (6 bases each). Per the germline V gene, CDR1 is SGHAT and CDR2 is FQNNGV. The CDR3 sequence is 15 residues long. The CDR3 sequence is CASSLWDTSTGTQYF. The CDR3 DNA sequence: TGTGCCAGCAGCTTATGGGACACTAGCACAGGTACGCAGTATTTT.

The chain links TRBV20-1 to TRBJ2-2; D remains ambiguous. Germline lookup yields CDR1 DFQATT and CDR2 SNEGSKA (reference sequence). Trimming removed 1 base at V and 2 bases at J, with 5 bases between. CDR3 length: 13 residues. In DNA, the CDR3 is TGCAGTGCTAGAGCCCCCAACACCGGGGAGCTGTTTTTT. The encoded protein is CSARAPNTGELFF.

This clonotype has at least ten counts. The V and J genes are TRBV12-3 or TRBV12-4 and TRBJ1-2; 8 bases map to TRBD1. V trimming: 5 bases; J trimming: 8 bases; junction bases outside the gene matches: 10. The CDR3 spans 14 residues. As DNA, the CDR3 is TGTGCCAGCAGTCCCCTGCAGGGGGCATGGGGCTACACCTTC. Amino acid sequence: CASSPLQGAWGYTF.

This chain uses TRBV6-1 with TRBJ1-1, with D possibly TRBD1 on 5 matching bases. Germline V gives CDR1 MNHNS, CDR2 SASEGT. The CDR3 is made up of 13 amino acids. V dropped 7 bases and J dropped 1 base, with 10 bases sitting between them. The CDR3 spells CASIQGPNTEAFF. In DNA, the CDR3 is TGTGCCAGCATTCAGGGCCCGAACACTGAAGCTTTCTTT.

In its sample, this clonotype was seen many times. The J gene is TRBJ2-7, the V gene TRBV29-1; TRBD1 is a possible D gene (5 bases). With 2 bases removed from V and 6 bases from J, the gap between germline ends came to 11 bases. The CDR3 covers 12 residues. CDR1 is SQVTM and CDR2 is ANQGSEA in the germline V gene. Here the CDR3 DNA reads TGCAGCGTTGAAAGGGGAAAGCGCGAGCAGTACTTC. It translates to CSVERGKREQYF.

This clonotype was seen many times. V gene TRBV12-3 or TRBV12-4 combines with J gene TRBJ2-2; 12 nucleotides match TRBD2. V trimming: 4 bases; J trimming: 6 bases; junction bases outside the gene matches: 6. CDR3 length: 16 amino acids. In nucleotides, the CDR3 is TGTGCCAGCAGTTGGAGACTAGCGGGAGTACCCGGGGAGCTGTTTTTT. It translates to CASSWRLAGVPGELFF.

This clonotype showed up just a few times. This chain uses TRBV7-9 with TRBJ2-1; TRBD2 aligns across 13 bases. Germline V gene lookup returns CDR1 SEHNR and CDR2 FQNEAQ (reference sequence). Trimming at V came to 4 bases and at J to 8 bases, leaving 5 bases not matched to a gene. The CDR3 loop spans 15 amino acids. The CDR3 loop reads CASSWTSGSSYEQFF. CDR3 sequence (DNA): TGTGCCAGCAGCTGGACTAGCGGGAGTAGCTATGAGCAGTTCTTC.

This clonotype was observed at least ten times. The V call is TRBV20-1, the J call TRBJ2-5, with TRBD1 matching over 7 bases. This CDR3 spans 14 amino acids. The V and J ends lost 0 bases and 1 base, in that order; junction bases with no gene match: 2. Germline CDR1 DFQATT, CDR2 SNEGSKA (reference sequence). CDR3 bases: TGCAGTGCTAGAGATCGACAGGGCCAAGAGACCCAGTACTTC. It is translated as CSARDRQGQETQYF.

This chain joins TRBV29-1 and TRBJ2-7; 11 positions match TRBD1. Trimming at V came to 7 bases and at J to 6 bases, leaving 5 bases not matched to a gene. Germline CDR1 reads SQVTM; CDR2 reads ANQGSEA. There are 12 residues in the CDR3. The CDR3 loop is CSARTGGTEQYF. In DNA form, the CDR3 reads TGCAGCGCCCGGACAGGGGGCACCGAGCAGTACTTC.

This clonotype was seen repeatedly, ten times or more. CDR3 loop: CASIAPFSGNTIYF. The CDR3 region has the DNA TGTGCCAGCATCGCCCCCTTCTCTGGAAACACCATATATTTT. The rearrangement joins TRBV12-3 or TRBV12-4 to TRBJ1-3; no clear D. Trimming removed 7 bases from V and 0 bases from J, with 10 bases in between. The CDR3 sequence is 14 residues long.

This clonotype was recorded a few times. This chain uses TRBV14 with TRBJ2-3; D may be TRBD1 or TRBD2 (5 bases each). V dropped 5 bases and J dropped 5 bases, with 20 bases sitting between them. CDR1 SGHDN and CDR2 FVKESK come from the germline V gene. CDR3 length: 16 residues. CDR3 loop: CASSASRALWGDTQYF. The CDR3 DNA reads TGTGCCAGCAGCGCTAGCAGGGCCCTATGGGGAGATACGCAGTATTTT. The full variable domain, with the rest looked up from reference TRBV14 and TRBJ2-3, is EAGVTQFPSHSVIEKGQTVTLRCDPISGHDNLYWYRRVMGKEIKFLLHFVKESKQDESGMPNNRFLAERTGGTYSTLKVQPAELEDSGVYFCASSASRALWGDTQYFGPGTRLTVL.

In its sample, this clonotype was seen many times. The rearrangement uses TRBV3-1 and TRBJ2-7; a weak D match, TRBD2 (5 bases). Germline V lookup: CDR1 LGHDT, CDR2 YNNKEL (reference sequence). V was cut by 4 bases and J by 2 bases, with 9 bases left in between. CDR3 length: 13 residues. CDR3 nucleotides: TGTGCCAGCAGCCCCAGCGGTACCTACGAGCAGTACTTC. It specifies CASSPSGTYEQYF.

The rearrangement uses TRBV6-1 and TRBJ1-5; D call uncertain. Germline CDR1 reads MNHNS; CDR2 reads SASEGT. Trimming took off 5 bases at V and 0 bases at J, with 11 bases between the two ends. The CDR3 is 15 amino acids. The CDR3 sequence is CASSPQKYSNQPQHF. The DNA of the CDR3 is TGTGCCAGCAGTCCTCAGAAATATAGCAATCAGCCCCAGCATTTT.

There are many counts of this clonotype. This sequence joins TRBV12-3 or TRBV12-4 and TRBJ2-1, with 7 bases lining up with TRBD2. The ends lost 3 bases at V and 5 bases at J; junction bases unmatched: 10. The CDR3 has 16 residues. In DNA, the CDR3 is TGTGCCAGCAGTTTTCGCATCCAGGGAGGGGACAATGAGCAGTTCTTC. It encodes CASSFRIQGGDNEQFF.

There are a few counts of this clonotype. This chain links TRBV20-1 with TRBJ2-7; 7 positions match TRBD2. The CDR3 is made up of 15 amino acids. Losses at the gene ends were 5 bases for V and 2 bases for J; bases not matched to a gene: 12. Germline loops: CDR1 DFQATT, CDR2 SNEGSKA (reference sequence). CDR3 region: CSAPREREVPYEQYF. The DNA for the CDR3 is TGCAGTGCTCCCCGGGAACGGGAGGTTCCCTACGAGCAGTACTTC.

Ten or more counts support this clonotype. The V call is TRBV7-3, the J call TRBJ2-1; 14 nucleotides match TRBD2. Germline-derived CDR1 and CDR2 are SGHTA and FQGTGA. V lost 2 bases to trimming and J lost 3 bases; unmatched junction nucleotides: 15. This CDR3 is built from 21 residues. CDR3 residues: CASSLGRGLAGEVHGYNEQFF. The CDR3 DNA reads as TGTGCCAGCAGCTTAGGACGGGGACTAGCGGGAGAGGTCCACGGCTACAATGAGCAGTTCTTC.

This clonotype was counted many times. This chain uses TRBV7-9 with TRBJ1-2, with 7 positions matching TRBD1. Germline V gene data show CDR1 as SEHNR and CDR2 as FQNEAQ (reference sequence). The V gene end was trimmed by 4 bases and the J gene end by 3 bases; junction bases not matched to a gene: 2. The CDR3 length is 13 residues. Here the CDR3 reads CASSSGQYYGYTF. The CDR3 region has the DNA TGTGCCAGCAGCTCGGGACAGTACTATGGCTACACCTTC. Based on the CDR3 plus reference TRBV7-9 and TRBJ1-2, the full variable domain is DTGVSQNPRHKITKRGQNVTFRCDPISEHNRLYWYRQTLGQGPEFLTYFQNEAQLEKSRLLSDRFSAERPKGSFSTLEIQRTEQGDSAMYLCASSSGQYYGYTFGSGTRLTVV.

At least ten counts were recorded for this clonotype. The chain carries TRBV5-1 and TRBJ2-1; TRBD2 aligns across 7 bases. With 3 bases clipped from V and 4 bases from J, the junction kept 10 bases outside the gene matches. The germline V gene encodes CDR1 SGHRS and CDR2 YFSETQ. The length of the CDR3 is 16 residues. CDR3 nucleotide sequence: TGCGCCAGCAGCTCCGATAGCGGGTTAAATTACAATGAGCAGTTCTTC. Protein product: CASSSDSGLNYNEQFF.

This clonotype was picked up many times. In DNA, the CDR3 is TGTGCCAGCAGTTTGTCTTCGGACGGCTCCTACGAGCAGTACTTC. Protein: CASSLSSDGSYEQYF. V gene TRBV28 combines with J gene TRBJ2-7; D is unclear. CDR1 is MDHEN and CDR2 is SYDVKM in the germline V gene. V shed 3 bases and J shed 0 bases, with 12 bases lying between them. This CDR3 contains 15 residues.

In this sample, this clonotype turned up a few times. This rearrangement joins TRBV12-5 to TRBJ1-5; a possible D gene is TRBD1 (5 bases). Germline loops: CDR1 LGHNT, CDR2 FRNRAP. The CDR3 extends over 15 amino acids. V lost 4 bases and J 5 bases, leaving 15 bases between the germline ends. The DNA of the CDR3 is TGTGCTAGTGGTTCCGGGACGGCCGGAGATCAGCCCCAGCATTTT. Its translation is CASGSGTAGDQPQHF.